This T cell receptor beta chain was observed in a study of CD8 T cells in ankylosing spondylitis. TCRdb used MiXCR to reprocess the 5' RACE reads, holding one entry per CDR3 protein. The repertoire holds under 300,000 distinct CDR3 sequences, with about 11% as singletons. Study-level findings and limits: According to the report, clones linked to the disease were significantly enriched in matched synovial fluid samples taken from ankylosing spondylitis patients.

The germline gives CDR1 DFQATT, CDR2 SNEGSKA (reference sequence). V dropped 5 bases and J dropped 2 bases, with 11 bases sitting between them. The CDR3 spans 13 residues. This clonotype was picked up many times. The target antigen is unknown. The TCR sequence derives from a male donor with ankylosing spondylitis or in good health (not recorded which). Sequenced sample: blood, either unsorted or a sorted T cell fraction (not recorded which). V gene TRBV20-1 combines with J gene TRBJ2-3, with TRBD2 as a possible D gene (6 bases). In DNA, the CDR3 is TGCAGTGCTGCCGTAGCGGCCACAGATACGCAGTATTTT. This translates into CSAAVAATDTQYF.